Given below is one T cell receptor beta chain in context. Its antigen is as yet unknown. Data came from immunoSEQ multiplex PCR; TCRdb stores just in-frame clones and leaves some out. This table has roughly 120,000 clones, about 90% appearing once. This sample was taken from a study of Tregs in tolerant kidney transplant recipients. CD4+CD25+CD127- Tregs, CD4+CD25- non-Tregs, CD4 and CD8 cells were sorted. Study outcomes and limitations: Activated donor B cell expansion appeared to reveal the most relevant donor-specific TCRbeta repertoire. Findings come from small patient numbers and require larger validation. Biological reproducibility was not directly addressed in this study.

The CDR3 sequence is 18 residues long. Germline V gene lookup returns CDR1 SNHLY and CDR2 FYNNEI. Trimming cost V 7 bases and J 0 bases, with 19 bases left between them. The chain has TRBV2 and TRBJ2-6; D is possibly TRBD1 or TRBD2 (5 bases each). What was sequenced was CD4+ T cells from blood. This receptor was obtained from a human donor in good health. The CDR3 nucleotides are TGTGCCAGCACCAACCGGGGCCGTGGGAGCTCTGGGGCCAACGTCCTGACTTTC. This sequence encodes CASTNRGRGSSGANVLTF. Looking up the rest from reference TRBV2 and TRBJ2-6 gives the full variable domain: EPEVTQTPSHQVTQMGQEVILRCVPISNHLYFYWYRQILGQKVEFLVSFYNNEISEKSEIFDDQFSVERPDGSNFTLKIRSTKLEDSAMYFCASTNRGRGSSGANVLTFGAGSRLTVL.